The source of this T cell receptor beta chain is a study of cytomegalovirus exposure and HLA in healthy donors. PCR primers comprised 60 Vbeta and 13 Jbeta primers. Sequencing was performed with immunoSEQ multiplex PCR; in TCRdb, only in-frame clones are kept and a portion is missing. This table holds about 150,000 clones, approximately 68% found once. Sequenced input: PBMCs. This receptor was obtained from a man aged 55 to 70 in good health and CMV-seronegative.

CDR3 bases: TGTGCCAGCAGCCCCCTCGGGGGAATCAGTACCGCCCAGCATTTT. It translates to CASSPLGGISTAQHF. The chain has TRBV11-2 and TRBJ1-5; maybe TRBD1 (5 bases). V was trimmed by 5 bases and J by 11 bases, leaving 22 bases between them. Germline V gene lookup returns CDR1 SGHAT and CDR2 FQNNGV. The CDR3 loop spans 15 amino acids.